The rows below give T cell receptor beta chains drawn from one sample of a study of CD8 T cells in ankylosing spondylitis. TCRdb re-called the 5' RACE reads with MiXCR, one entry per CDR3 protein. The sample has 120,000 or so distinct CDR3 sequences, roughly 15% seen once. The specimen was blood, either unsorted or a sorted T cell fraction (not recorded which). The source is a female donor with ankylosing spondylitis or in good health (not recorded which). Both conserved end residues are trimmed from each CDR3. Size values are once, few and many counts, or a class for expanded clones, and some rows have none.

abundance,j_gene,v_gene,CDR3aa
many,TRBJ1-5,TRBV28,ASREGQGGNQPQH
.,TRBJ2-3,TRBV14,ASSQTGIGRADTQY
many,TRBJ2-3,TRBV5-1,ASSLETADTQY
many,TRBJ1-1,TRBV20-1,SASLGAMMNTEAF
many,TRBJ2-7,TRBV7-9,ASSRRAETYEQY
many,TRBJ2-5,TRBV29-1,SVAGRKETQY
few,TRBJ2-2,TRBV10-1,ASSDFARQATTGELF
.,TRBJ1-6,TRBV6-5,ASSYGGARGSPLH
many,TRBJ2-3,TRBV20-1,SQRTSGRSDTQY
few,TRBJ2-1,TRBV5-1,ASSRTSGSLNEQF
.,TRBJ1-1,TRBV12-3/TRBV12-4,TSSPGTEAF
.,TRBJ2-5,TRBV28,ASSPGTGDETQY
few,TRBJ2-1,TRBV20-1,SAPPRGSSYNEQF
few,TRBJ1-1,TRBV5-6,ASSFLRLRDTEAF
few,TRBJ2-1,TRBV9,ASSVGRDSKLNEQF
many,TRBJ2-7,TRBV6-1,ATTKGLGQFYEQY
few,TRBJ2-2,TRBV20-1,CASKAGGLYHGELF
.,TRBJ2-2,TRBV5-4,ASSTDVRELF
many,TRBJ2-3,TRBV7-3,ASSYTPADTQY
.,TRBJ2-4,TRBV20-1,SARGIQGADKNIQY
many,TRBJ2-2,TRBV29-1,RNCNGSPCGELF
many,TRBJ2-1,TRBV21-1,ASSKVGGLAAYNEQF
many,TRBJ1-2,TRBV9,ASSQGQNYGYT
few,TRBJ2-1,TRBV3-1,ASSRLFGEEF
.,TRBJ2-7,TRBV14,ASSRRYDRATYEQY
many,TRBJ2-1,TRBV3-1,ASSQETSGGISYNEQF
few,TRBJ2-1,TRBV7-8,ASSVTSDGEQF
many,TRBJ2-2,TRBV7-3,ASSFGSGGTGELF
few,TRBJ2-1,TRBV5-1,ASSLAGSGSGRSYNEQF
few,TRBJ2-2,TRBV3-1,ASSPRTGELF
few,TRBJ2-1,TRBV5-1,ASSQPGLSSYNEQF
many,TRBJ1-1,TRBV28,ASSLRSGNTEAF
.,TRBJ1-2,TRBV20-1,SAPGTGGRYT
many,TRBJ2-5,TRBV3-1,ASSQGAGVETQY
few,TRBJ2-7,TRBV7-9,ASSPQGTGSYEQY
many,TRBJ2-7,TRBV12-3/TRBV12-4,ASSLSGSYEQY
many,TRBJ2-1,TRBV20-1,SAGGLAGVSEQF
.,TRBJ2-3,TRBV20-1,SAEDRAVSSTDTQY
.,TRBJ1-3,TRBV28,ACRTGSGNTIY
many,TRBJ2-3,TRBV12-3/TRBV12-4,ASTRGGNTDTQY
.,TRBJ2-7,TRBV20-1,SAQGELGYEQY